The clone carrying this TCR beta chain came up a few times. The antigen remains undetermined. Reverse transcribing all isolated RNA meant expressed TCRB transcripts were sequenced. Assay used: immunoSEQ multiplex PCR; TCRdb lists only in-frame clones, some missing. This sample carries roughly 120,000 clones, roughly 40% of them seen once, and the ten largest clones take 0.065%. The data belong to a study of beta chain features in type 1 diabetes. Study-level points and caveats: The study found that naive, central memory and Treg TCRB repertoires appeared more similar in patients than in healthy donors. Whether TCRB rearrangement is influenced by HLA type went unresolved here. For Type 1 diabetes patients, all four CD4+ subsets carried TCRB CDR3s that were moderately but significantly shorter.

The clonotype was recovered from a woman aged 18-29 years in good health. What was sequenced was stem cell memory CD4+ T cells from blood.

This CDR3 reads CASTPWETDTQYF. CDR3 DNA: TGTGCCAGCACCCCCTGGGAGACAGATACGCAGTATTTT. The V gene is TRBV7-2, the J gene TRBJ2-3; perhaps TRBD2 as D (5 bases). The germline V gene encodes CDR1 SGHTA and CDR2 FQGNSA. The CDR3 runs to 13 residues. V lost 7 bases, J lost 3 bases, and 11 bases lay in between.